The sample holds a few counts of the clone carrying this TCR beta chain. TCRdb re-called the RT-PCR reads with MiXCR, one entry per CDR3 protein. Of about 680,000 distinct CDR3 sequences listed, more than 13% are singletons. This CDR3 has 16 residues. V lost 2 bases and J lost 3; bases outside the gene matches: 8. The V gene's germline CDR1 is SGHTA and CDR2 FQGNSA. Sequenced sample: memory CD4+ T cells from blood. V and J are TRBV7-2 and TRBJ2-7; TRBD2 matches at 9 bases. The TCR sequence derives from a female donor in good health, serving as a healthy control. The CDR3 DNA reads as TGTGCCAGCAGCTTAACAGGGGCTAGCGGGATCTACGAGCAGTACTTC. Translating it yields CASSLTGASGIYEQYF.